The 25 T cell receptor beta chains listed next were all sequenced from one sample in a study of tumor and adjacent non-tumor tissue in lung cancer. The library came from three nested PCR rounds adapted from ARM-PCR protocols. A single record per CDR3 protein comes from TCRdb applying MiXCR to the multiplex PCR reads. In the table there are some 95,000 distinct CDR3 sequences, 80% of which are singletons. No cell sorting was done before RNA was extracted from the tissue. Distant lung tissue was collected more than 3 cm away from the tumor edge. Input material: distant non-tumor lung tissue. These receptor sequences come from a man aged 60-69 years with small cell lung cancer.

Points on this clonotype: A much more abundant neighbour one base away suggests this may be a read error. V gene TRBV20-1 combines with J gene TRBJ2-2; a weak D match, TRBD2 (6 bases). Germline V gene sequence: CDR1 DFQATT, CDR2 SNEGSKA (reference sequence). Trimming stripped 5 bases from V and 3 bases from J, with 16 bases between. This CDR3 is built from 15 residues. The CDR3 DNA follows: TGCAGTGCTGCTCGCGGGGACCCCGACACCGGGGAGCTGTTTTTT. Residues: CSAARGDPDTGELFF.

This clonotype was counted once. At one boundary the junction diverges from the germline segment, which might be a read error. The CDR3 nucleotides read TGTGTCAGCAGCCCAGGAGCGGGGGGGATGGAGCAGTTCTTC. Protein product: CVSSPGAGGMEQFF. V is TRBV7-3 and J is TRBJ2-1; 10 bases agree with TRBD2. CDR1 SGHTA and CDR2 FQGTGA come from the germline V gene. This CDR3 contains 14 residues. The full variable domain, with the rest looked up from reference TRBV7-3 and TRBJ2-1, is GAGVSQTPSNKVTEKGKYVELRCDPISGHTALYWYRQSLGQGPEFLIYFQGTGAADDSGLPNDRFFAVRPEGSVSTLKIQRTERGDSAVYLCVSSPGAGGMEQFFGPGTRLTVL.

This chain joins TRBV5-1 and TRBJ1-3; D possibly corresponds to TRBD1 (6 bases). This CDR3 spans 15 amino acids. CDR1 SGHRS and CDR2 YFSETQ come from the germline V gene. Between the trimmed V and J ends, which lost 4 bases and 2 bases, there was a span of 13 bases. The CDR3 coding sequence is TGCGCCAGCAGCCTACATGGGGACACTGGAAACACCATATATTTT. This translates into CASSLHGDTGNTIYF.

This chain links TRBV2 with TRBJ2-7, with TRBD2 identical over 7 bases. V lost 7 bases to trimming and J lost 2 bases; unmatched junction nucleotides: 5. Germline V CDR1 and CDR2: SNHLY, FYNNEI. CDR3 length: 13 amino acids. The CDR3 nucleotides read TGTGCCAGCAAACTAGCGCATACCTACGAGCAGTACGTC. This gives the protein CASKLAHTYEQYV.

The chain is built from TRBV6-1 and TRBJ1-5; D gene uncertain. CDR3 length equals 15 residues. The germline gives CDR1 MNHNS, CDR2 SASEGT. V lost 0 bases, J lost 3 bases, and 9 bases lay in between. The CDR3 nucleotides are TGTGCCAGCAGTGAAGCATACAATAACAATCAGCCCCAGCATTTT. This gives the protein CASSEAYNNNQPQHF.

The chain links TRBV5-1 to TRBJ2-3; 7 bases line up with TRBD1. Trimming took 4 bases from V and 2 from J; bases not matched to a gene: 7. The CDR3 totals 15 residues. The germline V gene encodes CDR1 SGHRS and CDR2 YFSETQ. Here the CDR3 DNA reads TGCGCCAGCAGCCCGCCTGGACAGGTCACAGATACGCAGTATTTT. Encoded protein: CASSPPGQVTDTQYF.

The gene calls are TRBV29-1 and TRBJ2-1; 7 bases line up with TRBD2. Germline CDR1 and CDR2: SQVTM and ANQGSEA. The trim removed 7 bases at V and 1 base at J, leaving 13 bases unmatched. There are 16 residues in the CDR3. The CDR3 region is CSAGLTGVESYNEQFF. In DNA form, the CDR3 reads TGCAGCGCGGGACTAACGGGAGTTGAGTCCTACAATGAGCAGTTCTTC.

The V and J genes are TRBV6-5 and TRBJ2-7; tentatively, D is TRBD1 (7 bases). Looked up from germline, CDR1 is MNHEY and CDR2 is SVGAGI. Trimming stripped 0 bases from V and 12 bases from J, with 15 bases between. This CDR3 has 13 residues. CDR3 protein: CASSYSNQGEVYF. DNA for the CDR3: TGTGCCAGCAGTTACTCGAACCAGGGGGAGGTGTACTTC.

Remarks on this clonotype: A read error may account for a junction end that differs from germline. For the CDR3, the DNA is TGTGCCAGCAACTTGACCTCCGGGACAGCGAACACTGAAACTTTCTTT. Its translation: CASNLTSGTANTETFF. This chain connects TRBV5-6 to TRBJ1-1, with 7 bases that match TRBD1. Germline V gene data show CDR1 as SGHDT and CDR2 as YYEEEE. This CDR3 contains 16 residues.

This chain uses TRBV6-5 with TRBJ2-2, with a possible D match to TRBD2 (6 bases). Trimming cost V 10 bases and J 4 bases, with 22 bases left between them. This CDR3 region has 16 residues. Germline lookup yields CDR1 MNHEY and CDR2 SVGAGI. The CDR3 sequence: CAIRPWRGDSTGELFF. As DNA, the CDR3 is TGTGCCATCAGACCCTGGCGGGGTGATTCCACCGGGGAGCTGTTTTTT.

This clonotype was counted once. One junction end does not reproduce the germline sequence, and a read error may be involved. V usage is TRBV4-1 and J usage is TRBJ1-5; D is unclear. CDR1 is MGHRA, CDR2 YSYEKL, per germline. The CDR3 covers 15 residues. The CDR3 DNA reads TGCGCCAACAGCCAGGTTTCGGGGAGTAATCAGCCCCAGCATTTT. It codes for CANSQVSGSNQPQHF.

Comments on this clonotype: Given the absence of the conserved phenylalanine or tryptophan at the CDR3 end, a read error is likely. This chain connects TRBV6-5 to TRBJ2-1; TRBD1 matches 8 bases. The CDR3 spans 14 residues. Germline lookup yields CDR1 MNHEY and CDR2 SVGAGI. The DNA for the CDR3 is TGTGCCAGCAGGAGGACAGGGAGGAACAAAGAGCAGTTCTAC. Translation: CASRRTGRNKEQFY.

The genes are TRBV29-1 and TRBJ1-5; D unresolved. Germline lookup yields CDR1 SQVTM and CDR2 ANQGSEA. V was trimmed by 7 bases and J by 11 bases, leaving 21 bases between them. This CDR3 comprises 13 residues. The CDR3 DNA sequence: TGCAGCGCGTGGGCAGGCACTAACCAGTCCCAGCATTTT. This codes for CSAWAGTNQSQHF.

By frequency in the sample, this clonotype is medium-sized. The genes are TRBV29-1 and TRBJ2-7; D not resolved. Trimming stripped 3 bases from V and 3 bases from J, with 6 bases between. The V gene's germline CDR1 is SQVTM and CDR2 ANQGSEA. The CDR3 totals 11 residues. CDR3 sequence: CSVDSGYEQYF. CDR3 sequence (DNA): TGCAGCGTTGATTCGGGCTACGAGCAGTACTTC.

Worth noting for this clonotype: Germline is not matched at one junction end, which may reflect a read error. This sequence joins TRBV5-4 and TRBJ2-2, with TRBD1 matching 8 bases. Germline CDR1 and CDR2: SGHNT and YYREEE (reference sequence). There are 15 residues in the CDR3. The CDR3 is CTSSLWDRPSGELFF. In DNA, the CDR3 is TGTACCAGCAGCTTGTGGGACAGGCCGAGCGGGGAGCTGTTTTTT.

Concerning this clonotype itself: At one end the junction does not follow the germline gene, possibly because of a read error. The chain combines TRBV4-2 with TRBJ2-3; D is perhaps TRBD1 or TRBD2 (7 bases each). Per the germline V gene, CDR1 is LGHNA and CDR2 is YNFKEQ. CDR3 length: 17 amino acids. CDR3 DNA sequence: TGTGCCAGCAGCCCGGATCCAAGCAGGGAGGGGACAGATATGCAGTATTTT. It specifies CASSPDPSREGTDMQYF.

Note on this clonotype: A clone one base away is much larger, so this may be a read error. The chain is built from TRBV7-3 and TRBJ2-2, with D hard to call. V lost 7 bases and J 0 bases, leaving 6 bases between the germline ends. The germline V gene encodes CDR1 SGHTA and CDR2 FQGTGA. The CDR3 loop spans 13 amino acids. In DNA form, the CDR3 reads TGTGCCAGCACCTTGACGAACACCGGGGAGCTGTTTTTT. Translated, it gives CASTLTNTGELFF.

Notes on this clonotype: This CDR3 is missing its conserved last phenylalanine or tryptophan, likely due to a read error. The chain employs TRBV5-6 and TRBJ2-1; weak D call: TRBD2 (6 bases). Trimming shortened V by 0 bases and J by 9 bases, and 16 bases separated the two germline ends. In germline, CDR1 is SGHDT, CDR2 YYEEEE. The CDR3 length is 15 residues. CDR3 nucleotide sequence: TGTGCCAGCAGCTTGGATGTGCAGACGGGGGTTGAGCAGTTCCTA. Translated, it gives CASSLDVQTGVEQFL.

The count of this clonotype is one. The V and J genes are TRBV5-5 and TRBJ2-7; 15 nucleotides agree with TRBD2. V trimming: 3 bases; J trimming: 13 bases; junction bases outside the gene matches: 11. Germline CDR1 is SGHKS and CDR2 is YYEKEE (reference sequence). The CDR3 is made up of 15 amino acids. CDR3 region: CASSYGTSGRSELYF. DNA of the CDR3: TGTGCCAGCAGCTACGGGACTAGCGGGAGGAGCGAGCTATACTTC.

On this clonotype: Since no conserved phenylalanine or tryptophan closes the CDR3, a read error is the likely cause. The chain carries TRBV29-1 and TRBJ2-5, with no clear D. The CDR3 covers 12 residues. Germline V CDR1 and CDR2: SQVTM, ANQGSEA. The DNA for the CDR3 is TGCAACGTTGAAGACCTAAGGGAGACCCAGTACTTA. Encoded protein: CNVEDLRETQYL.

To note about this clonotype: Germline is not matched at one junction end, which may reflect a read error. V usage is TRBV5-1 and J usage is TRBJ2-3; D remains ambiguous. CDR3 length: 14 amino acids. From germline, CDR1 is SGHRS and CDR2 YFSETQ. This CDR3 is CACSLRPDTDTQCF. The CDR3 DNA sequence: TGCGCCTGCAGCTTGAGACCCGACACAGATACGCAGTGTTTT.

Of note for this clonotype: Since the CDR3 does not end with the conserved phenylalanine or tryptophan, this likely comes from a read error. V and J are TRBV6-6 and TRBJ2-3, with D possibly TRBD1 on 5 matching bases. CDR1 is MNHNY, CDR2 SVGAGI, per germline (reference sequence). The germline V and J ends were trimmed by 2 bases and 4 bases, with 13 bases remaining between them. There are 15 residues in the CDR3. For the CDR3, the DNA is TGTGCCAGCAGTTACCCCGCGGTGGGGCCAGATACGCAGTATTAT. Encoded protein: CASSYPAVGPDTQYY.

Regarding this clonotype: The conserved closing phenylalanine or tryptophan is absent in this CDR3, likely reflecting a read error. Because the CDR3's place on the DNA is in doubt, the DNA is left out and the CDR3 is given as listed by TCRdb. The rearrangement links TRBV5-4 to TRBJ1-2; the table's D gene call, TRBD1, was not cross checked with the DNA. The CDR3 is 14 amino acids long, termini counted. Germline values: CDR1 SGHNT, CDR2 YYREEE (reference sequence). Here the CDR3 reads CASRPGGQDYGYII.

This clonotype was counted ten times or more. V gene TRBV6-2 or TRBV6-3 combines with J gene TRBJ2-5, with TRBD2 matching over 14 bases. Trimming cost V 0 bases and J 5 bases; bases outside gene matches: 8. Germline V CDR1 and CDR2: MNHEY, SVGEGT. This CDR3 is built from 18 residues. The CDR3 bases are TGTGCCAGCAGTTACTCCCGACTAGCGGGAGGGTTCATTGAGACCCAGTACTTC. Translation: CASSYSRLAGGFIETQYF.

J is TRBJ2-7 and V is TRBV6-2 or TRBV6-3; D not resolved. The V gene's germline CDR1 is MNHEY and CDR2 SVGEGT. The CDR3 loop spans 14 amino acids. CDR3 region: CASRSPEGIYEQFV. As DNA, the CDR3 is TGTGCCAGCAGATCCCCTGAAGGGATCTACGAGCAGTTCGTC.